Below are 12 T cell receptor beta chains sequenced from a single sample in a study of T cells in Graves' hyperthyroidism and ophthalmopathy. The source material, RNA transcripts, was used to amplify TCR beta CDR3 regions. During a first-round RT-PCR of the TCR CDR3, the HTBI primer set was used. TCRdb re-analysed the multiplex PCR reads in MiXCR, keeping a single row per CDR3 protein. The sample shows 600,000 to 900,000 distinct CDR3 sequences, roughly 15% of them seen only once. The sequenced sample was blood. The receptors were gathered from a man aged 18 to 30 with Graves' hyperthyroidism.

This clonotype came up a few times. CDR3 DNA sequence: TGCGCCAGTGGGACAGGGGCGAACCAAGAGACCCAGTACTTC. Translating it yields CASGTGANQETQYF. The chain uses TRBV5-1 and TRBJ2-5, with TRBD1 matching over 10 bases. CDR3 size: 14 residues. With 8 bases clipped from V and 0 bases from J, the junction kept 4 bases outside the gene matches. The germline gives CDR1 SGHRS, CDR2 YFSETQ. Looking up the rest from reference TRBV5-1 and TRBJ2-5 gives the full variable domain: KAGVTQTPRYLIKTRGQQVTLSCSPISGHRSVSWYQQTPGQGLQFLFEYFSETQRNKGNFPGRFSGRQFSNSRSEMNVSTLELGDSALYLCASGTGANQETQYFGPGTRLLVL.

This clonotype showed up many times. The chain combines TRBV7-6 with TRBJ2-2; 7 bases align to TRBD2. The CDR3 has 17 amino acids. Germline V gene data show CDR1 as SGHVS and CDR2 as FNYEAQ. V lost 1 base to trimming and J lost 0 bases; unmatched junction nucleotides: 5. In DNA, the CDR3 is TGTGCCAGCAGCTTAGGGGCTAGCGGACCGAACACCGGGGAGCTGTTTTTT. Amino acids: CASSLGASGPNTGELFF.

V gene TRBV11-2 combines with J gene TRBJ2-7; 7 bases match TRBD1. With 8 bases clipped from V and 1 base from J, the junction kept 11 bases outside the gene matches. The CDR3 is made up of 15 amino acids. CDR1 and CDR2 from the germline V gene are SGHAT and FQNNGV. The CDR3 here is CASQKPPTGSYEQYF. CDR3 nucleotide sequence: TGTGCCAGCCAAAAACCACCGACAGGGTCCTACGAGCAGTACTTC.

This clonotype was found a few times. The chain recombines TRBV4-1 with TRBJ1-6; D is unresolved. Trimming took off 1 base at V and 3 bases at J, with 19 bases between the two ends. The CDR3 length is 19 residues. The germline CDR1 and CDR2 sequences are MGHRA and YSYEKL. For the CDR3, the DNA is TGCGCCAGCAGCCAAGGCGTAGTGGGCAGGACCGGCTATAATTCACCCCTCCACTTT. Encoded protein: CASSQGVVGRTGYNSPLHF.

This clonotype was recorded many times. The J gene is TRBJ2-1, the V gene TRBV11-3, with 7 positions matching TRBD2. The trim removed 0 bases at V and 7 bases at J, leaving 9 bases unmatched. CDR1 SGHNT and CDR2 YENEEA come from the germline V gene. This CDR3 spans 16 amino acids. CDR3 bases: TGTGCCAGCAGCTTAGACCCTAGGTACGGGGGGAATGAGCAGTTCTTC. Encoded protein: CASSLDPRYGGNEQFF.

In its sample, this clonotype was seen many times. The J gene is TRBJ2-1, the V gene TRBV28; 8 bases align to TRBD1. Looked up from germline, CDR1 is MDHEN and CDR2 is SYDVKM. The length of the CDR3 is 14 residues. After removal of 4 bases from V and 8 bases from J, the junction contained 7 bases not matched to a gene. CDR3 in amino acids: CASSSDRVGDEQFF. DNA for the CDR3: TGTGCCAGCAGTTCGGACAGGGTTGGAGATGAGCAGTTCTTC.

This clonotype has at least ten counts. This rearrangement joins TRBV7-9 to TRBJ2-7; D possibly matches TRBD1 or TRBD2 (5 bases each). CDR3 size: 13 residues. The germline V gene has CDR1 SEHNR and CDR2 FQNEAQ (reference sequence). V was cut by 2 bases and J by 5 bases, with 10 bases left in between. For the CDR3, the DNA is TGTGCCAGCAGCTTATTCTGGGACCACGAGCAGTACTTC. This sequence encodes CASSLFWDHEQYF.

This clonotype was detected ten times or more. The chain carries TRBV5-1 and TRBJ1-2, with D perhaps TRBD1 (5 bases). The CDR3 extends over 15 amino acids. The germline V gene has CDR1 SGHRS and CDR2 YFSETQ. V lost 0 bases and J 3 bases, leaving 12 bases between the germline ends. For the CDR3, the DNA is TGCGCCAGCAGCTTGGCCGGGGGGGGAGACTATGGCTACACCTTC. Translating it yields CASSLAGGGDYGYTF.

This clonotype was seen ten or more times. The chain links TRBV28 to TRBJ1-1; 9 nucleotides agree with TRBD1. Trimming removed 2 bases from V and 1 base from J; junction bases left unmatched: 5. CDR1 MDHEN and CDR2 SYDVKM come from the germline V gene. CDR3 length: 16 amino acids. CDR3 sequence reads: CASSLNLDRGNTEAFF. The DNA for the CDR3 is TGTGCCAGCAGTTTAAACTTGGACAGGGGGAACACTGAAGCTTTCTTT.

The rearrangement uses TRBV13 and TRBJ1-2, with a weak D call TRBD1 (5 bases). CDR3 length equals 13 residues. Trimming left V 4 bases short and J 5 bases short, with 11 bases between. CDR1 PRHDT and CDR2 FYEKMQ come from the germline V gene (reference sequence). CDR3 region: CASSSRQSYGYTF. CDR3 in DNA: TGTGCCAGCAGCTCAAGACAGAGTTATGGCTACACCTTC.

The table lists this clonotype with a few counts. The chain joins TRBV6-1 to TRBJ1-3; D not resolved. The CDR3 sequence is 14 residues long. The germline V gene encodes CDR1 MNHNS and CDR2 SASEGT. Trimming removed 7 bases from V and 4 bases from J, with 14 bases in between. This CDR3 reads CASTYTTGGNTIYF. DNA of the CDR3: TGTGCCAGCACCTACACCACCGGGGGAAACACCATATATTTT.

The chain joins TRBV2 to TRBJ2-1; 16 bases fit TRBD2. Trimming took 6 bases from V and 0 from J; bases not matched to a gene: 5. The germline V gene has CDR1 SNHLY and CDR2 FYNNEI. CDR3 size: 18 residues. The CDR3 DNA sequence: TGTGCCAGCAGAGGGACTAGCGGGAGGGCCCCCTCCTACAATGAGCAGTTCTTC. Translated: CASRGTSGRAPSYNEQFF.